What follows is one TCR beta chain and its context. Profiling relied on immunoSEQ multiplex PCR, and the TCRdb table lists in-frame clones only, not all of them. Of about 70,000 clones in the sample, approximately 81% were seen once. V dropped 2 bases and J dropped 5; count of bases not matched to a gene: 7. Germline-derived CDR1 and CDR2 are MNHNS and SASEGT. This CDR3 region has 15 residues. This specimen belongs to a study of OX40 agonist ivuxolimab in advanced cancers. Autoimmune disease history or systemic immunosuppression excluded patients. Peripheral blood came from all dose cohorts at three timepoints.

The sequencing used CD4+ or CD8+ T cells sorted from blood, collected in a trial of the OX40 agonist ivuxolimab. J is TRBJ1-2 and V is TRBV6-1; 8 positions agree with TRBD1. The sequence derives from an adult with an advanced solid tumor such as melanoma, head and neck, liver or kidney cancer. The CDR3 region has the DNA TGTGCCAGCAGTGAATTGCAGGGGGCTGGGTATGGCTACACCTTC. Amino acids: CASSELQGAGYGYTF.